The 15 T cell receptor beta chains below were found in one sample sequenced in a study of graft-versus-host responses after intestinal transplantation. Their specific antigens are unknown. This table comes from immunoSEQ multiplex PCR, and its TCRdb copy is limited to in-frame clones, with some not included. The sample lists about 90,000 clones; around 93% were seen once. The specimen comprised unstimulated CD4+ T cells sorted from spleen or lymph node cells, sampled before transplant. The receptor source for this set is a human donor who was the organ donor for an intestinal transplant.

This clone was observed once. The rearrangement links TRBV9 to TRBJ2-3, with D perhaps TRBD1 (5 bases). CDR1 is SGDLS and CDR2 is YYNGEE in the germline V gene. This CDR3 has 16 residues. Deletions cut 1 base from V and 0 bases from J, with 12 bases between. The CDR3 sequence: CASSVTTATSTDTQYF. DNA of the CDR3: TGTGCCAGCAGCGTAACGACAGCTACTAGCACAGATACGCAGTATTTT. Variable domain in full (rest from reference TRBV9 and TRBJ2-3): DSGVTQTPKHLITATGQRVTLRCSPRSGDLSVYWYQQSLDQGLQFLIQYYNGEERAKGNILERFSAQQFPDLHSELNLSSLELGDSALYFCASSVTTATSTDTQYFGPGTRLTVL.

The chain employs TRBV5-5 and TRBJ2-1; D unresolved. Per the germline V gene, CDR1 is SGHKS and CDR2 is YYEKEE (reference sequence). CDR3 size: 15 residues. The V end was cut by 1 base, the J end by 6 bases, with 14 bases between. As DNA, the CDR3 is TGTGCCAGCAGCTTGACTATTTGGCAAGGCAATGAGCAGTTCTTC. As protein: CASSLTIWQGNEQFF.

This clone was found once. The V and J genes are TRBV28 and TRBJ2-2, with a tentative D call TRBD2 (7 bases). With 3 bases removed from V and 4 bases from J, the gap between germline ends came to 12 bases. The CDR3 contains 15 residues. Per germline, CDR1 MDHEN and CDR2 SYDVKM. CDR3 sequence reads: CASSFGGGGTGELFF. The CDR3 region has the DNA TGTGCCAGCAGTTTCGGGGGAGGGGGCACCGGGGAGCTGTTTTTT.

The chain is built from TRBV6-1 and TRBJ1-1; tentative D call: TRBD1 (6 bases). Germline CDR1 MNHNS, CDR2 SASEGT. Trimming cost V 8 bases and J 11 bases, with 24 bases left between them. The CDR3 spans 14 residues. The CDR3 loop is CASLSSRGRSGAFF. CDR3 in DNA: TGTGCCAGCCTATCCTCCAGGGGACGATCGGGGGCTTTCTTT.

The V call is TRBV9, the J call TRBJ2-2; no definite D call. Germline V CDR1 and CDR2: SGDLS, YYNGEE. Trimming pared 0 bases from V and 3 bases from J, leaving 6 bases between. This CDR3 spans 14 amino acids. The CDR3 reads CASSVDGYTGELFF. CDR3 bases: TGTGCCAGCAGCGTAGATGGCTACACCGGGGAGCTGTTTTTT. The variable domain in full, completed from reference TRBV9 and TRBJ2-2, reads DSGVTQTPKHLITATGQRVTLRCSPRSGDLSVYWYQQSLDQGLQFLIQYYNGEERAKGNILERFSAQQFPDLHSELNLSSLELGDSALYFCASSVDGYTGELFFGEGSRLTVL.

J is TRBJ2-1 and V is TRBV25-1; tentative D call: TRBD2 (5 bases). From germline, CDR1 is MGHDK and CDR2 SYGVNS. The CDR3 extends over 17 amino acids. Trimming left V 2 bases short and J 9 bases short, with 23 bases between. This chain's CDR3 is CASSENPKGGLDGEQFF. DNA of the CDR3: TGTGCCAGCAGTGAAAACCCCAAGGGCGGGCTGGATGGTGAGCAGTTCTTC.

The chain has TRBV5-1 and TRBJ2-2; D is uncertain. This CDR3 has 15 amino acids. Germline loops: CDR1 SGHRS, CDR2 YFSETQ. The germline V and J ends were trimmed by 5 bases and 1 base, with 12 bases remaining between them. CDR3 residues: CASSASGQNTGELFF. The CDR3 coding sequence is TGCGCCAGCAGTGCTTCCGGTCAGAACACCGGGGAGCTGTTTTTT. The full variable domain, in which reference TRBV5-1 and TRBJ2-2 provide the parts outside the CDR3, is KAGVTQTPRYLIKTRGQQVTLSCSPISGHRSVSWYQQTPGQGLQFLFEYFSETQRNKGNFPGRFSGRQFSNSRSEMNVSTLELGDSALYLCASSASGQNTGELFFGEGSRLTVL.

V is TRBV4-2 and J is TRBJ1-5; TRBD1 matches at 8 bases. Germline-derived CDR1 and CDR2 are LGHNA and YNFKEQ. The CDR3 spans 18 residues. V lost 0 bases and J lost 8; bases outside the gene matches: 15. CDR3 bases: TGTGCCAGCAGCCAAGATCTGGACAGGGCATTGGCTCCGGAGCCCCAGCATTTT. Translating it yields CASSQDLDRALAPEPQHF.

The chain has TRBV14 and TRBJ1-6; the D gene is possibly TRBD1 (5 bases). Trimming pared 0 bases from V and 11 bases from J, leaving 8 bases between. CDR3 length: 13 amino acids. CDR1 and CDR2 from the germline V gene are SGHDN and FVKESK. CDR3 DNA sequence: TGTGCCAGCAGCCAAGATGGGGGGACACCCCTCCACTTT. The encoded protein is CASSQDGGTPLHF.

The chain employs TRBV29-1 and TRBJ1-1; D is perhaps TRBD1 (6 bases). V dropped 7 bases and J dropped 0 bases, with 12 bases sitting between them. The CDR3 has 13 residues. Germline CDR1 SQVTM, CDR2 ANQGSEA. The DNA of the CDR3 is TGCAGCGCCGAAGGACAGATGAACACTGAAGCTTTCTTT. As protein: CSAEGQMNTEAFF.

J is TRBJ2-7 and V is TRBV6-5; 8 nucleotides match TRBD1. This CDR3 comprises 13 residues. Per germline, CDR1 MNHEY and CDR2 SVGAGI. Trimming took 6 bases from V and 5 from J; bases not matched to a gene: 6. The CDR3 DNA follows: TGTGCCAGCAGACCATTGGACAGGGACGAGCAGTACTTC. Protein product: CASRPLDRDEQYF.

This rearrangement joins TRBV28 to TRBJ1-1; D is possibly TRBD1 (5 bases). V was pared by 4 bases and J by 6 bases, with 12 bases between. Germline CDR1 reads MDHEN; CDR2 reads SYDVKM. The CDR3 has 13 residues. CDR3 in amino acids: CASSSPGLAEAFF. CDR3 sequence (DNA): TGTGCCAGCAGTTCTCCAGGGTTAGCTGAAGCTTTCTTT.

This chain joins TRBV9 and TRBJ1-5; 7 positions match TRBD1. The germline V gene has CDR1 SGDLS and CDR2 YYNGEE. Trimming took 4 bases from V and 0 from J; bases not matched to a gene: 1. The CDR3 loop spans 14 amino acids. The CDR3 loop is CASSSGGSNQPQHF. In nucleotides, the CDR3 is TGTGCCAGCAGCTCAGGGGGTAGCAATCAGCCCCAGCATTTT.

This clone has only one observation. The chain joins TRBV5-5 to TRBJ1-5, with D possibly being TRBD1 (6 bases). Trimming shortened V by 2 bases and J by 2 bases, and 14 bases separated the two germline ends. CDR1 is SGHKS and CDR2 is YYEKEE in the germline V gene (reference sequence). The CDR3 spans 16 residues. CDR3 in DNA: TGTGCCAGCAGCTTAGATACAGGGTCGGGCAATCAGCCCCAGCATTTT. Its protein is CASSLDTGSGNQPQHF.

The CDR3 loop is CASSLRGLAGEQYF. The CDR3 coding sequence is TGTGCCAGCAGTTTAAGGGGACTAGCGGGCGAGCAGTACTTC. The chain links TRBV28 to TRBJ2-7, with 12 bases that match TRBD2. The V and J ends lost 2 bases and 6 bases, in that order; junction bases with no gene match: 2. Per germline, CDR1 MDHEN and CDR2 SYDVKM. This CDR3 comprises 14 residues.